This TCR beta chain was identified in a study of shared clonotypes between healthy human individuals. For sorted subsets, roughly 210 ng DNA per replicate equaled 30,000 or so T cell genomes. The method was immunoSEQ multiplex PCR; TCRdb's version includes in-frame clones alone and lacks a portion of them. The sample records some 2.1 million clones, 85% to 95% being singletons. CD45RO negativity and positive selection for CCR7 defined naive CD8 cells, a population that excluded terminally differentiated effector memory CD45RA+ cells. The CDR3 length is 16 residues. Looked up from germline, CDR1 is SEHNR and CDR2 is FQNEAQ (reference sequence). Trimming took off 3 bases at V and 0 bases at J, with 14 bases between the two ends. Details on this clone: The antigen is not known. The sample holds other DNA sequences that translate to the same CDR3.

Findings and caveats of the study: Larger estimated richness was generally recorded for naive subsets relative to memory subsets.

V usage is TRBV7-9 and J usage is TRBJ2-5; D unresolved. Sequencing was performed on naive CD8+ T cells sorted from blood. The origin of this receptor is a man aged 18 to 29 in good health. In DNA, the CDR3 is TGTGCCAGCAGCTTTGACCCCTCTGGGTACCAAGAGACCCAGTACTTC. Its translation is CASSFDPSGYQETQYF.